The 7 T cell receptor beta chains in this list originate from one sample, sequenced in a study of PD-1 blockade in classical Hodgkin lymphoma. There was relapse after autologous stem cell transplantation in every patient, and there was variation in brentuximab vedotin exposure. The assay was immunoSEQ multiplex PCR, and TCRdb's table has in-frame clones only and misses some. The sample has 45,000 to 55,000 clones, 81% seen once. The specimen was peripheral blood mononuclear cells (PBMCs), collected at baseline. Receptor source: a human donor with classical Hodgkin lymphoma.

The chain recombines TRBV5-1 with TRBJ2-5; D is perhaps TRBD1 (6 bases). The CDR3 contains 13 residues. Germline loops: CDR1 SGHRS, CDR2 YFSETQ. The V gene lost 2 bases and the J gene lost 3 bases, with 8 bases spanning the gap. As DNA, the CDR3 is TGCGCCAGCAGCTTACAGGGCGAAGAGACCCAGTACTTC. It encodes CASSLQGEETQYF.

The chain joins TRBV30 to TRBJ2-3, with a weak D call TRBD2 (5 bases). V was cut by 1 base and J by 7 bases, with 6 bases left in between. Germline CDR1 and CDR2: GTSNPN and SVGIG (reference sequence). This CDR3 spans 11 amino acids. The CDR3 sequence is CAWSGGNTQYF. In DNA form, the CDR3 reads TGTGCCTGGAGTGGAGGGAATACGCAGTATTTT. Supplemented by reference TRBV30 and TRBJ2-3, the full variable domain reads SQTIHQWPATLVQPVGSPLSLECTVEGTSNPNLYWYRQAAGRGLQLLFYSVGIGQISSEVPQNLSASRPQDRQFILSSKKLLLSDSGFYLCAWSGGNTQYFGPGTRLTVL.

CDR3 amino acids: CAWSRFPRGPSSGANVLTF. The CDR3 DNA sequence: TGTGCCTGGAGTCGATTTCCCCGGGGTCCGAGCTCTGGGGCCAACGTCCTGACTTTC. This chain connects TRBV30 to TRBJ2-6, with D possibly matching TRBD2 (5 bases). Germline CDR1 is GTSNPN and CDR2 is SVGIG (reference sequence). V was trimmed by 2 bases and J by 0 bases, leaving 20 bases between them. CDR3 size: 19 residues.

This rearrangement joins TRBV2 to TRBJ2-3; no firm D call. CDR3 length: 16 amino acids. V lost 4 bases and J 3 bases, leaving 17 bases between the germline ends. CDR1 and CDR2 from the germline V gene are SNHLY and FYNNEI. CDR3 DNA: TGTGCCAGCAGTGCCGTATGGGGTGACGAAACAGATACGCAGTATTTT. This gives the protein CASSAVWGDETDTQYF.

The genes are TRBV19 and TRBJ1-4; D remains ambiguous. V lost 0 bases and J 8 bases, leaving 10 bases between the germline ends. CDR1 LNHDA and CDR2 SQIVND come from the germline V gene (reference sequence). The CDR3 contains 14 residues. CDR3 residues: CASSIDRGSEKLFF. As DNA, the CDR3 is TGTGCCAGTAGTATAGATCGCGGTAGCGAAAAACTGTTTTTT. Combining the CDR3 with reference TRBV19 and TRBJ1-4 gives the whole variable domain DGGITQSPKYLFRKEGQNVTLSCEQNLNHDAMYWYRQDPGQGLRLIYYSQIVNDFQKGDIAEGYSVSREKKESFPLTVTSAQKNPTAFYLCASSIDRGSEKLFFGSGTQLSVL.

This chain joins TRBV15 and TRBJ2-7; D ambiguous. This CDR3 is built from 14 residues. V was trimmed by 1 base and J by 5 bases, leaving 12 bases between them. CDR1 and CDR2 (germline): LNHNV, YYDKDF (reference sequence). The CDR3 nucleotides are TGTGCCACCAGCAGAGGGATAGGGATGGACGAGCAGTACGTC. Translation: CATSRGIGMDEQYV.

The CDR3, as DNA: TGCGCCAGCAGCCCGGATCCGCAGTACAATGAGCAGTTCTTC. It encodes CASSPDPQYNEQFF. The chain joins TRBV5-1 to TRBJ2-1; D is unclear. Germline V gene sequence: CDR1 SGHRS, CDR2 YFSETQ. CDR3 length equals 14 residues. V shed 4 bases and J shed 4 bases, with 12 bases lying between them.